This T cell receptor beta chain was sequenced during a study of shared clonotypes between healthy human individuals. Caucasian adults residing in Nashville, Tennessee made up all the donors. On this clone: The target antigen is unknown.

Using immunoSEQ multiplex PCR, the repertoire was profiled, and TCRdb retains in-frame clones only, with some absent. Found here are a few million clones, approximately 94% of them singletons; the top ten hold 0.1% to 0.15%. Broader study findings: Roughly 5% of naive CD4 clonotypes were shared across a handful of donors. Genetic and exposure-history diversity was limited by the few donors.

Per the germline V gene, CDR1 is SGHRS and CDR2 is YFSETQ. The CDR3 consists of 13 residues. The ends were cut back, 4 bases at V and 5 bases at J, with 10 bases in the middle. This clonotype was obtained from a man between 18 and 29 years old in good health. This chain joins TRBV5-1 and TRBJ2-1; TRBD1 might be the D (5 bases). Source material: naive CD4+ T cells sorted from blood. Subset in this sample: CD45RA+ positively selected. CDR3 sequence reads: CASSLWGNNEQFF. CDR3 nucleotide sequence: TGCGCCAGCAGCCTTTGGGGCAACAATGAGCAGTTCTTC.